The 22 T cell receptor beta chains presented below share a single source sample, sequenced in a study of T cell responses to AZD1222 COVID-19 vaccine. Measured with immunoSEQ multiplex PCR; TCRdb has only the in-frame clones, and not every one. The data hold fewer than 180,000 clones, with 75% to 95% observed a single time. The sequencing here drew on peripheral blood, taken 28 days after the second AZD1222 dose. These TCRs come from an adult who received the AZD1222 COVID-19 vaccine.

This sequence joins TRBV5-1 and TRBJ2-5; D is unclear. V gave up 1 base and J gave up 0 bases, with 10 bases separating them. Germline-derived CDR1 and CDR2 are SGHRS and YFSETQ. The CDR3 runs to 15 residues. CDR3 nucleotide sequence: TGCGCCAGCAGCTTGATCCCAATTGACCAAGAGACCCAGTACTTC. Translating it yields CASSLIPIDQETQYF.

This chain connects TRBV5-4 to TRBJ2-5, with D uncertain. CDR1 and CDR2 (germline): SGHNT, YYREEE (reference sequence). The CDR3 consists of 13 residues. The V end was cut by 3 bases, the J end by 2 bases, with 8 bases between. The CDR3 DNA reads TGTGCCAGCAGCTCCGGGCTTCAAGAGACCCAGTACTTC. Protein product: CASSSGLQETQYF. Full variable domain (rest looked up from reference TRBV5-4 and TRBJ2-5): ETGVTQSPTHLIKTRGQQVTLRCSSQSGHNTVSWYQQALGQGPQFIFQYYREEENGRGNFPPRFSGLQFPNYSSELNVNALELDDSALYLCASSSGLQETQYFGPGTRLLVL.

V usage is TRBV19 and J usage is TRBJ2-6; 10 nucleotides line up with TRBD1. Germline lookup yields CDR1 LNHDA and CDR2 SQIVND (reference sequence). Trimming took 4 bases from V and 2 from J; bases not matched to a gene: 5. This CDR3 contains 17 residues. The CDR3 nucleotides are TGTGCCAGTAGTACCAGGGACAGGGGACCTGGGGCCAACGTCCTGACTTTC. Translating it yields CASSTRDRGPGANVLTF.

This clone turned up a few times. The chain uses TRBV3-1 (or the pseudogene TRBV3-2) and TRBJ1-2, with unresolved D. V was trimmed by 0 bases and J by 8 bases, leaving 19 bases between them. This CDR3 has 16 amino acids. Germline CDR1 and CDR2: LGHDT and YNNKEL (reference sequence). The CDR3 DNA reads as TGTGCCAGCAGCCAAGACAGGACGTGGGAATACAGAGGCTACACCTTC. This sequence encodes CASSQDRTWEYRGYTF.

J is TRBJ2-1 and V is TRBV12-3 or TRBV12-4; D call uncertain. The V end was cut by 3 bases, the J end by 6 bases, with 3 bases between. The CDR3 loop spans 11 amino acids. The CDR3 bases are TGTGCCAGCAGTTTTAGCAATGAGCAGTTCTTC. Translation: CASSFSNEQFF.

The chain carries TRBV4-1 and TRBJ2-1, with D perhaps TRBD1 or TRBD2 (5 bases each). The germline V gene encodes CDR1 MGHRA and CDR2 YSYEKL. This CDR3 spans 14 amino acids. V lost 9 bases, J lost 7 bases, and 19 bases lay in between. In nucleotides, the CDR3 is TGCGCCAGTCACCGGGACCCCGCCAGTAATGAGCAGTTCTTC. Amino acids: CASHRDPASNEQFF.

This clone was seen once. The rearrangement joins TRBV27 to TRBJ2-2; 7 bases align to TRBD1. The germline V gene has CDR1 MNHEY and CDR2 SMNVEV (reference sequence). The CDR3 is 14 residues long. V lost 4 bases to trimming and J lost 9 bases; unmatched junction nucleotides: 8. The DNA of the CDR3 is TGTGCCAGCAGTTCAAAGGGACAGAGAAGGGAGCTGTTTTTT. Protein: CASSSKGQRRELFF.

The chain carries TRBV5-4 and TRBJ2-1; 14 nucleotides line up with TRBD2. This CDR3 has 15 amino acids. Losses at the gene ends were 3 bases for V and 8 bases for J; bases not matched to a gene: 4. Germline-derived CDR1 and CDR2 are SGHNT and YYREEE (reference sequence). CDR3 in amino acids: CASSSTSGREDEQFF. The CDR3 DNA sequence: TGTGCCAGCAGCTCGACTAGCGGGAGGGAGGATGAGCAGTTCTTC.

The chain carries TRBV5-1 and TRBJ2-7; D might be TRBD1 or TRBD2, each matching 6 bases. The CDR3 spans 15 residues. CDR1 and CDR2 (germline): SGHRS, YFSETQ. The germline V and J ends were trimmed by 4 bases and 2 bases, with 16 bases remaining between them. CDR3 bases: TGCGCCAGCAGCAATAGCGAGGGGGGCCCCTACGAGCAGTACTTC. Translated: CASSNSEGGPYEQYF.

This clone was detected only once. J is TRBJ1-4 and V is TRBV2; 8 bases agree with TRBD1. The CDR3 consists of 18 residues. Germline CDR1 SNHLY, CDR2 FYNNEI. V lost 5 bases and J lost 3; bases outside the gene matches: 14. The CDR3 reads CASSLWTGRFSANEKLFF. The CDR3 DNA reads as TGTGCCAGCAGTCTCTGGACAGGGAGATTCTCAGCTAATGAAAAACTGTTTTTT.

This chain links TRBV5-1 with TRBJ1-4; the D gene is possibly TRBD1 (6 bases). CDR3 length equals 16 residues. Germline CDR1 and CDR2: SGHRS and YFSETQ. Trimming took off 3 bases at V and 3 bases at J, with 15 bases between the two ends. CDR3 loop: CASSYLQGNSNEKLFF. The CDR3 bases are TGCGCCAGCAGCTACCTACAGGGCAACTCTAATGAAAAACTGTTTTTT.

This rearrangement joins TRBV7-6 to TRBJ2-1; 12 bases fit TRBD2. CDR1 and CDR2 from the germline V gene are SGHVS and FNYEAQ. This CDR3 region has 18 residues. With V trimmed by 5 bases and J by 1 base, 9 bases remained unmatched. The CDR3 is CASSQSPSGRESYNEQFF. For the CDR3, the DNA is TGTGCCAGCAGCCAGTCGCCTAGCGGGAGGGAATCCTACAATGAGCAGTTCTTC.

CDR3 sequence reads: CASSPPRGANATLSGELFF. For the CDR3, the DNA is TGTGCCAGCTCACCACCAAGGGGAGCCAACGCGACCTTGTCCGGGGAGCTGTTTTTT. The chain employs TRBV18 and TRBJ2-2; perhaps D is TRBD1 or TRBD2 (5 bases each). In germline, CDR1 is KGHSH, CDR2 LQKENI. Trimming took 0 bases from V and 6 from J, leaving 23 bases between them. This CDR3 comprises 19 residues.

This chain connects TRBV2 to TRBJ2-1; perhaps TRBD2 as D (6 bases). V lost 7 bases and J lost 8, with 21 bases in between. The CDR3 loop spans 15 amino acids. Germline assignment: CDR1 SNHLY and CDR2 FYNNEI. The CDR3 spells CASKSRDSVNHEQFF. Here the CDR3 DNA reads TGTGCCAGCAAATCCCGGGACTCGGTGAACCATGAGCAGTTCTTC.

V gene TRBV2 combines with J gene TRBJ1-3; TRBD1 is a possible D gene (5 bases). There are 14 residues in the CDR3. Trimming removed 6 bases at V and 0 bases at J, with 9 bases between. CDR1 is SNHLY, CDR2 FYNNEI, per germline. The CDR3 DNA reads TGTGCCAGCAGGGGGACGGCCTCTGGAAACACCATATATTTT. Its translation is CASRGTASGNTIYF.

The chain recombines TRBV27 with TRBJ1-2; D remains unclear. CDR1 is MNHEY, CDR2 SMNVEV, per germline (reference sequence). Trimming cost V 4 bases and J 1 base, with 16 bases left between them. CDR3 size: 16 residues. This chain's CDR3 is CASSSFGNILNYGYTF. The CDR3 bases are TGTGCCAGCAGTTCCTTCGGAAACATTCTTAACTATGGCTACACCTTC.

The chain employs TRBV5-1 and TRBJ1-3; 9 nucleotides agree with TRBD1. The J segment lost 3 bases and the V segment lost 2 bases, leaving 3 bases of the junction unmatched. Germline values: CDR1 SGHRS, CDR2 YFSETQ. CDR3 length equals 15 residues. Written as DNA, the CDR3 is TGCGCCAGCAGCTTAACAGGGGGCAATGGAAACACCATATATTTT. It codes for CASSLTGGNGNTIYF.

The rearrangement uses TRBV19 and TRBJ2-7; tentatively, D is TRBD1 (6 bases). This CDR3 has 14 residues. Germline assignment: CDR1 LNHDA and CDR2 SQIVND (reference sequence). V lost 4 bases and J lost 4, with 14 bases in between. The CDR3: CASSTGQRDYEQYF. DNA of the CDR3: TGTGCCAGTAGTACCGGACAGAGAGATTACGAGCAGTACTTC.

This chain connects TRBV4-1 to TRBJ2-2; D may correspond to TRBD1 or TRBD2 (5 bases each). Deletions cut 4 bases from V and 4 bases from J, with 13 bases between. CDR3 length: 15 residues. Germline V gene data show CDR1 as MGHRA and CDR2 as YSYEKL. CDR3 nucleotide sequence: TGCGCCAGCAGCCTTATGGGACCTACCACCGGGGAGCTGTTTTTT. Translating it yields CASSLMGPTTGELFF.

The CDR3 region is CASSSQAYNSPLHF. CDR3 sequence (DNA): TGTGCCAGCAGTTCGCAGGCATATAATTCACCCCTCCACTTT. The rearrangement uses TRBV6-4 and TRBJ1-6; D is uncertain. CDR3 length: 14 amino acids. Germline V gene lookup returns CDR1 MRHNA and CDR2 SNTAGT. The V and J ends lost 5 bases and 4 bases respectively, with 9 bases between them.

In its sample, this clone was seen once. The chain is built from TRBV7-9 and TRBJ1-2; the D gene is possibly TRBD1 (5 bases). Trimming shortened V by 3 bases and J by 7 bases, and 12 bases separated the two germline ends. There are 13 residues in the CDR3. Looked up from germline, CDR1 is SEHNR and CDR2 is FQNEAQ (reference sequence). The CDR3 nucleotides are TGTGCCAGCAGCTTCGGAGGGGAAGGTGGCTACACCTTC. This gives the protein CASSFGGEGGYTF.

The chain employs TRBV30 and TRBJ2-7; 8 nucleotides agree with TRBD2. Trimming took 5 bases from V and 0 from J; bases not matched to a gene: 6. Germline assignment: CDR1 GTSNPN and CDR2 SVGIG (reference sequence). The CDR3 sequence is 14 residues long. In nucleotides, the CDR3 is TGTGCCTGGTCGTACGGGGGGGGCTCCTACGAGCAGTACTTC. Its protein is CAWSYGGGSYEQYF.